A selection of T cell receptor beta chains follows, all from one sample in a study of blood T cell repertoires in COVID-19. Here immunoSEQ multiplex PCR was the method, and the copy in TCRdb shows in-frame clones only, minus some. This sample yields approximately 210,000 clones, of which around 89% are seen a single time; over 1.5% belongs to the top ten. Sequencing was done on a sample of peripheral blood. The receptor set was obtained from a man aged 70 or older with acute or convalescent COVID-19. CDR3s include the opening cysteine and the closing phenylalanine or tryptophan. Fields, in order: clone size, D gene, J gene, V gene, CDR3 protein, CDR3 DNA. The D gene is left open where the match is weak. Not all rows give a size; the values are once, few, many and, for expanded clones, a class.

abundance: once
d_gene: TRBD2
j_gene: TRBJ2-3
v_gene: TRBV20-1
CDR3aa: CSASNAGGPDLTDTQYF
CDR3nt: TGCAGTGCTAGTAATGCGGGAGGCCCGGATCTCACAGATACGCAGTATTTT

abundance: NA
d_gene: TRBD1
j_gene: TRBJ1-6
v_gene: TRBV7-9
CDR3aa: CASSSTGSSYNSPLHF
CDR3nt: TGTGCCAGCAGTTCGACAGGGAGCTCCTATAATTCACCCCTCCACTTT

abundance: NA
d_gene: TRBD1
j_gene: TRBJ1-6
v_gene: TRBV19
CDR3aa: CASSYGGTGQFNSPLHF
CDR3nt: TGTGCCAGTAGTTACGGCGGGACAGGGCAATTCAATTCACCCCTCCACTTT

abundance: NA
d_gene: TRBD1
j_gene: TRBJ2-5
v_gene: TRBV5-4
CDR3aa: CASSGDRGFGETQYF
CDR3nt: TGTGCCAGCAGCGGGGACAGGGGTTTCGGAGAGACCCAGTACTTC

abundance: NA
d_gene: TRBD1
j_gene: TRBJ2-4
v_gene: TRBV6-1
CDR3aa: CASSEISQGAAKNIQYF
CDR3nt: TGTGCCAGCAGTGAAATTTCGCAGGGGGCAGCCAAAAACATTCAGTACTTC

abundance: NA
d_gene: NA
j_gene: TRBJ1-2
v_gene: TRBV27
CDR3aa: CASSLRGLYAYTF
CDR3nt: TGTGCCAGCAGTTTACGCGGACTCTATGCCTACACCTTC

abundance: NA
d_gene: TRBD1
j_gene: TRBJ2-5
v_gene: TRBV19
CDR3aa: CASRDRASGETQYF
CDR3nt: TGTGCCAGCCGGGACAGGGCATCGGGAGAGACCCAGTACTTC

abundance: NA
d_gene: TRBD1
j_gene: TRBJ2-1
v_gene: TRBV29-1
CDR3aa: CSALPGQGRHNEQFF
CDR3nt: TGCAGCGCCTTACCCGGACAGGGTAGACACAATGAGCAGTTCTTC

abundance: few
d_gene: TRBD2
j_gene: TRBJ2-1
v_gene: TRBV4-3
CDR3aa: CASSQDGGLGLAGGGTNNEQFF
CDR3nt: TGCGCCAGCAGCCAAGACGGAGGTTTGGGACTAGCGGGAGGTGGGACAAACAATGAGCAGTTCTTC

abundance: NA
d_gene: TRBD2
j_gene: TRBJ2-3
v_gene: TRBV5-4
CDR3aa: CASSLAQRDADTQYF
CDR3nt: TGTGCCAGCAGCTTGGCCCAGCGGGACGCAGATACGCAGTATTTT

abundance: NA
d_gene: NA
j_gene: TRBJ1-2
v_gene: TRBV5-1
CDR3aa: CASSSSADRTNYGYTF
CDR3nt: TGCGCCAGCAGCTCCTCCGCCGACAGAACTAACTATGGCTACACCTTC

abundance: NA
d_gene: NA
j_gene: TRBJ1-1
v_gene: TRBV11-2
CDR3aa: CASRRTGEGDRFEAFF
CDR3nt: TGTGCCAGCCGCCGAACGGGTGAGGGGGACCGGTTTGAAGCTTTCTTT

abundance: once
d_gene: NA
j_gene: TRBJ1-2
v_gene: TRBV19
CDR3aa: CATSSSWPNYGYTF
CDR3nt: TGTGCCACCTCCTCAAGTTGGCCTAACTATGGCTACACCTTC

abundance: few
d_gene: NA
j_gene: TRBJ1-1
v_gene: TRBV14
CDR3aa: CASSPRLSAEAFF
CDR3nt: TGTGCCAGCAGCCCGCGGCTTAGCGCTGAAGCTTTCTTT

abundance: few
d_gene: TRBD1
j_gene: TRBJ1-5
v_gene: TRBV2
CDR3aa: CASSGGAGGPQPQHF
CDR3nt: TGTGCCAGCAGTGGGGGGGCAGGGGGACCTCAGCCCCAGCATTTT

abundance: NA
d_gene: NA
j_gene: TRBJ2-3
v_gene: TRBV5-1
CDR3aa: CASSLRGQIDTQYF
CDR3nt: TGCGCCAGCAGCTTGAGAGGGCAGATAGATACGCAGTATTTT

abundance: NA
d_gene: TRBD2
j_gene: TRBJ2-7
v_gene: TRBV4-1
CDR3aa: CASSRATSGAYYEQYF
CDR3nt: TGCGCCAGCAGCCGAGCGACTAGCGGAGCCTACTACGAGCAGTACTTC

abundance: NA
d_gene: TRBD1
j_gene: TRBJ2-1
v_gene: TRBV20-1
CDR3aa: CSARPGGEQFF
CDR3nt: TGCAGTGCTAGGCCAGGGGGAGAGCAGTTCTTC

abundance: NA
d_gene: NA
j_gene: TRBJ2-1
v_gene: TRBV11-3
CDR3aa: CASSSGSAVNEQFF
CDR3nt: TGTGCCAGCAGTAGCGGAAGCGCTGTGAATGAGCAGTTCTTC

abundance: NA
d_gene: NA
j_gene: TRBJ2-3
v_gene: TRBV5-1
CDR3aa: CASSPGSGLWADTQYF
CDR3nt: TGCGCCAGCAGTCCCGGGAGCGGTCTATGGGCAGATACGCAGTATTTT

abundance: NA
d_gene: TRBD2
j_gene: TRBJ2-5
v_gene: TRBV4-1
CDR3aa: CASSIRLAGFEETQYF
CDR3nt: TGCGCCAGCAGCATCAGACTAGCGGGATTTGAAGAGACCCAGTACTTC

abundance: few
d_gene: NA
j_gene: TRBJ2-3
v_gene: TRBV21-1
CDR3aa: CASRDRIPTDTQYF
CDR3nt: TGTGCCAGCAGGGACAGAATTCCCACAGATACGCAGTATTTT

abundance: NA
d_gene: NA
j_gene: TRBJ1-5
v_gene: TRBV7-8
CDR3aa: CASSLATISMAGLNQPQHF
CDR3nt: TGTGCCAGCAGCTTAGCTACCATCAGTATGGCCGGACTCAATCAGCCCCAGCATTTT

abundance: NA
d_gene: NA
j_gene: TRBJ2-3
v_gene: TRBV28
CDR3aa: CASHSEWRDTQYF
CDR3nt: TGTGCCAGCCATTCGGAATGGCGGGATACGCAGTATTTT

abundance: NA
d_gene: TRBD2
j_gene: TRBJ2-1
v_gene: TRBV19
CDR3aa: CASKLADYNEQFF
CDR3nt: TGTGCCAGTAAACTAGCGGACTACAATGAGCAGTTCTTC

abundance: NA
d_gene: NA
j_gene: TRBJ2-5
v_gene: TRBV7-9
CDR3aa: CASSFLVADQETQYF
CDR3nt: TGTGCCAGCAGCTTTTTGGTGGCTGACCAAGAGACCCAGTACTTC

abundance: NA
d_gene: NA
j_gene: TRBJ1-3
v_gene: TRBV4-1
CDR3aa: CASSPLGLISGNTIYF
CDR3nt: TGCGCCAGCAGCCCCTTAGGACTGATCTCTGGAAACACCATATATTTT

abundance: once
d_gene: TRBD2
j_gene: TRBJ2-3
v_gene: TRBV6-4
CDR3aa: CASSLAGAADTQYF
CDR3nt: TGTGCCAGCAGTCTAGCGGGAGCTGCAGATACGCAGTATTTT

abundance: once
d_gene: TRBD2
j_gene: TRBJ2-2
v_gene: TRBV6-5
CDR3aa: CASNGGRGTGELFF
CDR3nt: TGTGCCAGCAATGGCGGGAGAGGTACCGGGGAGCTGTTTTTT

abundance: NA
d_gene: NA
j_gene: TRBJ1-1
v_gene: TRBV11-2
CDR3aa: CASSLEPLVDTEAFF
CDR3nt: TGTGCCAGCAGCTTAGAGCCGTTAGTCGACACTGAAGCTTTCTTT

abundance: NA
d_gene: NA
j_gene: TRBJ2-1
v_gene: TRBV3-1/TRBV3-2
CDR3aa: CASSQEGGSPYNEQFF
CDR3nt: TGTGCCAGCAGCCAAGAAGGAGGCAGCCCCTACAATGAGCAGTTCTTC

abundance: NA
d_gene: NA
j_gene: TRBJ1-5
v_gene: TRBV7-2
CDR3aa: CASSLRGPQHF
CDR3nt: TGTGCCAGCAGCCTCAGGGGGCCCCAGCATTTT